Below are 31 T cell receptor beta chains sequenced from a single sample in a study of blood T cell repertoires in COVID-19. Assay used: immunoSEQ multiplex PCR; TCRdb lists only in-frame clones, some missing. The sample shows about 60,000 clones, about four fifths of them seen only once. Sequencing input: peripheral blood. These receptors were collected from a human donor in a cohort sampled during active COVID-19.

The J gene is TRBJ2-5, the V gene TRBV12-2; whether TRBD1, the table's D call, matches the DNA was not checked. TRBV12-2 is a pseudogene. The CDR3 spans 14 residues. As DNA, the CDR3 is TGTGCAAGTCGCCGCCGGACAGGCGGGGAGACCCAGTACTTC. It is translated as CASRRRTGGETQYF.

This chain uses TRBV5-6 with TRBJ2-5, with 8 bases lining up with TRBD1. In germline, CDR1 is SGHDT, CDR2 YYEEEE. The CDR3 contains 15 residues. J was trimmed by 0 bases and V by 5 bases; bases with no gene match: 6. The CDR3 is CASRRTGRYQETQYF. In DNA form, the CDR3 reads TGTGCCAGCAGAAGGACAGGGCGCTACCAAGAGACCCAGTACTTC.

Note on this clone: Other DNA sequences in this specimen translate into the identical CDR3. The chain combines TRBV7-2 with TRBJ2-3; 10 nucleotides match TRBD1. With 4 bases clipped from V and 0 bases from J, the junction kept 1 base outside the gene matches. Germline values: CDR1 SGHTA, CDR2 FQGNSA. The CDR3 runs 15 residues. CDR3 sequence reads: CASSSGQGSTDTQYF. CDR3 sequence (DNA): TGTGCCAGCAGCTCGGGACAGGGGAGCACAGATACGCAGTATTTT.

This clone was observed a handful of times. The rearrangement uses TRBV5-5 and TRBJ1-2; the match to TRBD1 covers 9 bases. Per the germline V gene, CDR1 is SGHKS and CDR2 is YYEKEE (reference sequence). Unmatched junction bases numbered 4, after V lost 3 bases and J lost 4 bases. This CDR3 has 14 residues. CDR3 sequence: CASSWDRVGYGYTF. CDR3 DNA: TGTGCCAGCAGCTGGGACAGGGTTGGCTATGGCTACACCTTC.

The chain is built from TRBV6-5 and TRBJ2-5; 7 nucleotides agree with TRBD1. Losses at the gene ends were 2 bases for V and 6 bases for J; bases not matched to a gene: 3. Germline V gene lookup returns CDR1 MNHEY and CDR2 SVGAGI. The length of the CDR3 is 13 residues. In DNA, the CDR3 is TGTGCCAGCAGTTACGACAGGGTGAAGACCCAGTACTTC. Its translation is CASSYDRVKTQYF.

In its sample, this clone was seen a few times. This chain links TRBV10-3 with TRBJ1-2; unclear D gene. Germline CDR1 reads ENHRY; CDR2 reads SYGVKD. Trimming pared 4 bases from V and 4 bases from J, leaving 13 bases between. This CDR3 contains 14 residues. The CDR3 is CAISVEGVSYGYTF. The CDR3 DNA is TGTGCCATCAGTGTGGAGGGAGTTTCCTATGGCTACACCTTC.

The chain combines TRBV11-2 with TRBJ2-6, with a tentative D call TRBD1 (5 bases). This CDR3 has 16 residues. The V end lost 6 bases, the J end lost 1 base, and 13 bases lay between the germline ends. Germline values: CDR1 SGHAT, CDR2 FQNNGV. In DNA form, the CDR3 reads TGTGCCAGCAGTTCTACAGGTTTTTCTGGGGCCAACGTCCTGACTTTC. This codes for CASSSTGFSGANVLTF. The variable domain in full, with the rest retrieved from reference TRBV11-2 and TRBJ2-6, is EAGVAQSPRYKIIEKRQSVAFWCNPISGHATLYWYQQILGQGPKLLIQFQNNGVVDDSQLPKDRFSAERLKGVDSTLKIQPAKLEDSAVYLCASSSTGFSGANVLTFGAGSRLTVL.

The chain has TRBV2 and TRBJ1-5, with D uncertain. The V and J ends lost 3 bases and 6 bases respectively, with 15 bases between them. The germline CDR1 and CDR2 sequences are SNHLY and FYNNEI. This CDR3 contains 15 residues. The DNA for the CDR3 is TGTGCCAGCAGTGACGCCCCCCCTGCAGGTCAGCCCCAGCATTTT. It specifies CASSDAPPAGQPQHF.

This clone appeared once. The genes are TRBV5-1 and TRBJ2-5; D possibly corresponds to TRBD1 (11 bases). Between the trimmed V and J ends, which lost 3 bases and 5 bases, there was a span of 32 bases. Germline V lookup: CDR1 SGHRS, CDR2 YFSETQ. This CDR3 has 20 amino acids. The CDR3 nucleotides read TGCGCCAGCAGCTACCGTCTTGGACAGGGGGCTAGCGGGAGTATGGAGACCCAGTACTTC. It codes for CASSYRLGQGASGSMETQYF.

The V and J genes are TRBV7-9 and TRBJ2-7; D gene ambiguous. Germline CDR1 reads SEHNR; CDR2 reads FQNEAQ (reference sequence). Trimming removed 1 base at V and 0 bases at J, with 7 bases between. The CDR3 is 14 residues long. CDR3 sequence: CASSLVATSYEQYF. CDR3 in DNA: TGTGCCAGCAGCTTAGTGGCCACCTCCTACGAGCAGTACTTC.

The chain uses TRBV5-1 and TRBJ1-5; tentative D call: TRBD1 (5 bases). The germline V gene has CDR1 SGHRS and CDR2 YFSETQ. The ends were cut back, 3 bases at V and 2 bases at J, with 12 bases in the middle. The CDR3 loop spans 15 amino acids. CDR3 amino acids: CASSWGGEGNQPQHF. The CDR3 coding sequence is TGCGCCAGCAGCTGGGGAGGGGAGGGCAATCAGCCCCAGCATTTT. Full variable domain (rest looked up from reference TRBV5-1 and TRBJ1-5): KAGVTQTPRYLIKTRGQQVTLSCSPISGHRSVSWYQQTPGQGLQFLFEYFSETQRNKGNFPGRFSGRQFSNSRSEMNVSTLELGDSALYLCASSWGGEGNQPQHFGDGTRLSIL.

The rearrangement uses TRBV5-1 and TRBJ2-5, with D perhaps TRBD2 (6 bases). The CDR3 totals 17 residues. Germline-derived CDR1 and CDR2 are SGHRS and YFSETQ. Between the trimmed V and J ends, which lost 0 bases and 1 base, there was a span of 16 bases. The CDR3 here is CASSLGSSALIQETQYF. CDR3 coding DNA: TGCGCCAGCAGCTTGGGGTCTAGCGCCTTAATCCAAGAGACCCAGTACTTC. Complete variable domain (other parts from reference TRBV5-1 and TRBJ2-5): KAGVTQTPRYLIKTRGQQVTLSCSPISGHRSVSWYQQTPGQGLQFLFEYFSETQRNKGNFPGRFSGRQFSNSRSEMNVSTLELGDSALYLCASSLGSSALIQETQYFGPGTRLLVL.

This chain joins TRBV5-1 and TRBJ2-1; D ambiguous. Germline CDR1 reads SGHRS; CDR2 reads YFSETQ. Trimming left V 0 bases short and J 7 bases short, with 8 bases between. The CDR3 consists of 13 residues. CDR3 in amino acids: CASSLGSSNEQFF. For the CDR3, the DNA is TGCGCCAGCAGCTTGGGTAGCTCTAATGAGCAGTTCTTC.

This chain joins TRBV7-2 and TRBJ1-2; D is undetermined. CDR1 and CDR2 (germline): SGHTA, FQGNSA. V lost 4 bases and J 12 bases, leaving 18 bases between the germline ends. This CDR3 has 13 residues. CDR3 protein: CASSSYGMRLNTF. The CDR3 DNA reads as TGTGCCAGCAGCTCCTACGGGATGCGGTTAAACACCTTC.

The chain employs TRBV14 and TRBJ2-1; TRBD1 might be the D (6 bases). V was cut by 6 bases and J by 1 base, with 13 bases left in between. The CDR3 spans 15 residues. The germline V gene has CDR1 SGHDN and CDR2 FVKESK. The CDR3 loop is CASRGTSQSYNEQFF. The CDR3 bases are TGTGCCAGCAGGGGGACATCCCAGTCCTACAATGAGCAGTTCTTC.

CDR3 in amino acids: CASSGSGTTIRAGYTF. The CDR3 nucleotides read TGCGCCAGCAGTGGGTCCGGGACAACCATACGGGCGGGCTACACCTTC. V and J are TRBV10-2 and TRBJ1-2, with D perhaps matching TRBD1 (6 bases). The CDR3 has 16 residues. Deletions cut 4 bases from V and 8 bases from J, with 23 bases between. The V gene's germline CDR1 is WSHSY and CDR2 SAAADI.

DNA of the CDR3: TGCGCCAGCAGCCAAGATCGGGTTAGGGGAAATGAGCAGTTCTTC. It specifies CASSQDRVRGNEQFF. This sequence joins TRBV4-1 and TRBJ2-1, with a possible D match to TRBD1 (5 bases). The CDR3 loop spans 15 amino acids. The V gene's germline CDR1 is MGHRA and CDR2 YSYEKL. Trimming stripped 0 bases from V and 7 bases from J, with 13 bases between.

This chain links TRBV4-2 with TRBJ2-3; the match to TRBD2 covers 11 bases. The length of the CDR3 is 17 residues. The junction had 6 bases not matched to a gene; V was cut back by 2 bases and J by 2 bases. Looked up from germline, CDR1 is LGHNA and CDR2 is YNFKEQ. Here the CDR3 DNA reads TGTGCCAGCAGCCAAACTACTAGCGGGGGCCCCACAGATACGCAGTATTTT. Amino acid sequence: CASSQTTSGGPTDTQYF.

This rearrangement joins TRBV18 to TRBJ2-7, with TRBD1 matching over 7 bases. The CDR3 contains 15 residues. Unmatched junction bases numbered 10, after V lost 3 bases and J lost 5 bases. CDR1 KGHSH and CDR2 LQKENI come from the germline V gene. The CDR3 sequence: CASSPYEGAMNEQYF. The CDR3 nucleotides read TGTGCCAGCTCACCTTACGAGGGGGCGATGAACGAGCAGTACTTC.

V usage is TRBV10-1 and J usage is TRBJ2-3, with D possibly TRBD2 on 5 matching bases. CDR1 and CDR2 (germline): WNHNN, SYGVQD (reference sequence). The CDR3 is 14 amino acids. V dropped 0 bases and J dropped 4 bases, with 8 bases sitting between them. CDR3 loop: CASSESGGADTQYF. Here the CDR3 DNA reads TGCGCCAGCAGTGAGTCTGGAGGCGCAGATACGCAGTATTTT.

The rearrangement links TRBV4-3 to TRBJ1-1; maybe TRBD1 (5 bases). Trimming cost V 0 bases and J 3 bases, with 11 bases left between them. Germline V gene lookup returns CDR1 LGHNA and CDR2 YSLEER. This CDR3 region has 15 residues. CDR3 sequence: CASSQEAGEHTEAFF. In DNA form, the CDR3 reads TGCGCCAGCAGCCAAGAAGCGGGGGAGCACACTGAAGCTTTCTTT.

By sample fraction, this clone is medium-sized (0.01 to 0.1%). The CDR3 sequence is CASGQGNTGELFF. The CDR3 nucleotides are TGCGCCAGCGGACAGGGGAACACCGGGGAGCTGTTTTTT. This chain joins TRBV5-1 and TRBJ2-2; the match to TRBD1 covers 8 bases. The CDR3 extends over 13 amino acids. The V gene's germline CDR1 is SGHRS and CDR2 YFSETQ. The trim removed 7 bases at V and 1 base at J, leaving 0 bases unmatched.

Comments on this clone: One end of the junction varies from germline; a read error may be responsible. The CDR3 nucleotides read TGTGCCAGCAGCCAAGCCCACCTGGGGGGTAGGGCCTTC. It yields the protein CASSQAHLGGRAF. The chain combines TRBV14 with TRBJ1-2, with D tentatively TRBD1 (5 bases). The CDR3 totals 13 residues. From germline, CDR1 is SGHDN and CDR2 FVKESK.

This rearrangement joins TRBV6-4 to TRBJ2-1, with TRBD2 as a possible D gene (5 bases). The germline V gene has CDR1 MRHNA and CDR2 SNTAGT. CDR3 length: 15 residues. V was trimmed by 2 bases and J by 3 bases, leaving 11 bases between them. The CDR3 DNA reads TGTGCCAGCAGTGACAGTAGTAGCGACTACAATGAGCAGTTCTTC. Protein: CASSDSSSDYNEQFF.

The chain has TRBV6-6 and TRBJ2-1, with D perhaps matching TRBD2 (6 bases). Germline values: CDR1 MNHNY, CDR2 SVGAGI (reference sequence). Trimming left V 0 bases short and J 3 bases short, with 12 bases between. The CDR3 covers 16 residues. CDR3 nucleotide sequence: TGTGCCAGCAGTTACTCGATCTCGCGGGACTACAATGAGCAGTTCTTC. Its translation: CASSYSISRDYNEQFF.

The chain carries TRBV10-3 and TRBJ1-5; D unresolved. The V end lost 10 bases, the J end lost 3 bases, and 16 bases lay between the germline ends. The CDR3 spans 14 residues. Germline V lookup: CDR1 ENHRY, CDR2 SYGVKD. The CDR3 sequence: CASSRRGFNQPQHF. CDR3 nucleotide sequence: TGTGCCAGCTCAAGGAGAGGGTTCAATCAGCCCCAGCATTTT.

The chain combines TRBV12-5 with TRBJ2-2; TRBD1 matches 11 bases. After removal of 6 bases from V and 4 bases from J, the junction contained 4 bases not matched to a gene. Germline V gene data show CDR1 as LGHNT and CDR2 as FRNRAP. This CDR3 is 15 amino acids long. The CDR3 nucleotides read TGTGCTAGTGGCCTGGGACAGGGGGTCACCGGGGAGCTGTTTTTT. This gives the protein CASGLGQGVTGELFF.

The CDR3 bases are TGCGCCACCTGTGCTGGACAGGGCTACAATGAGCAGTTCTTC. Encoded protein: CATCAGQGYNEQFF. The gene calls are TRBV5-1 and TRBJ2-1; 8 bases agree with TRBD1. This CDR3 comprises 14 residues. The germline V gene encodes CDR1 SGHRS and CDR2 YFSETQ. Germline trimming cut 9 bases from V and 3 bases from J; bases unmatched to any gene: 8. The whole variable domain, filled in from reference TRBV5-1 and TRBJ2-1, reads KAGVTQTPRYLIKTRGQQVTLSCSPISGHRSVSWYQQTPGQGLQFLFEYFSETQRNKGNFPGRFSGRQFSNSRSEMNVSTLELGDSALYLCATCAGQGYNEQFFGPGTRLTVL.

This clone was recorded at least ten times. Additional DNA sequences in this sample encode the identical CDR3. The chain links TRBV15 to TRBJ2-2, with 9 positions matching TRBD2. The CDR3 totals 17 residues. J lost 1 base, V lost 0 bases, and 3 bases had no gene match. Germline-derived CDR1 and CDR2 are LNHNV and YYDKDF (reference sequence). Written as DNA, the CDR3 is TGTGCCACCAGCAGAGATGGTAGCGGGGGGAACACCGGGGAGCTGTTTTTT. Translated, it gives CATSRDGSGGNTGELFF. Drawing the rest from reference TRBV15 and TRBJ2-2, the complete variable domain is DAMVIQNPRYQVTQFGKPVTLSCSQTLNHNVMYWYQQKSSQAPKLLFHYYDKDFNNEADTPDNFQSRRPNTSFCFLDIRSPGLGDTAMYLCATSRDGSGGNTGELFFGEGSRLTVL.

This clone was observed a few times. This chain joins TRBV5-6 and TRBJ2-7, with 8 bases matching TRBD2. The V segment lost 4 bases and the J segment 2 bases; nucleotides outside the gene matches: 2. The germline gives CDR1 SGHDT, CDR2 YYEEEE. The CDR3 length is 13 residues. Here the CDR3 reads CASSQRETYEQYF. The CDR3 nucleotides are TGTGCCAGCAGCCAGCGGGAGACCTACGAGCAGTACTTC.

V usage is TRBV9 and J usage is TRBJ1-1, with 8 nucleotides matching TRBD1. Looked up from germline, CDR1 is SGDLS and CDR2 is YYNGEE. The CDR3 totals 15 residues. Trimming cost V 2 bases and J 0 bases; bases outside gene matches: 3. The CDR3 sequence: CASSVGDRLNTEAFF. In DNA, the CDR3 is TGTGCCAGCAGCGTTGGGGACAGGCTGAACACTGAAGCTTTCTTT.